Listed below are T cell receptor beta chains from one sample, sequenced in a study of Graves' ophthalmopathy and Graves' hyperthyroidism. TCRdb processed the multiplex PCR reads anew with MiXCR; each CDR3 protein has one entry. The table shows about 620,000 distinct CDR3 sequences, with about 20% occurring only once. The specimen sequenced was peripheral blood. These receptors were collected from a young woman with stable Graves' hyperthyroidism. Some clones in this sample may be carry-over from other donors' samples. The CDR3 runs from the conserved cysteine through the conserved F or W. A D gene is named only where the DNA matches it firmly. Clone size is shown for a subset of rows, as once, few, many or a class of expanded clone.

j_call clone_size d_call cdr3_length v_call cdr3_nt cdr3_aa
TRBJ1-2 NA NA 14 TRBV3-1 TGTGCCAGCAGCCAAGAAGGGGGGGACCTTGGCTACACCTTC CASSQEGGDLGYTF
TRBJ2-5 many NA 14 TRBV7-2 TGTGCCAGCAGACCTGACAGGAGCCAAGAGACCCAGTACTTC CASRPDRSQETQYF
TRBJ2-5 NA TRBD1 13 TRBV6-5 TGTGCCAGCAGTTACAGACAGGGGGAGATCCAGTACTTC CASSYRQGEIQYF
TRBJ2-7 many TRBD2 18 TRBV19 TGTGCCAGTAGTATAGGTCGGGGAGCGGGAGATCGGGCCTACGAGCAGTACTTC CASSIGRGAGDRAYEQYF
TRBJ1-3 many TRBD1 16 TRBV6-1 TGTGCCAGCAGTGGGACAGGGGTCTTCTCTGGAAACACCATATATTTT CASSGTGVFSGNTIYF
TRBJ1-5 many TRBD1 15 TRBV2 TGTGCCAGCAGTCGCCAGGGGGACAGAAATCAGCCCCAGCATTTT CASSRQGDRNQPQHF
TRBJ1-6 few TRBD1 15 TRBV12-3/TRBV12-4 TGTGCCAGCAGTTTAGCGGGGACAGCCGATTCACCCCTCCACTTT CASSLAGTADSPLHF
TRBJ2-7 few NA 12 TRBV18 TGTGCCAGCTCCGTCGACCGGTGGGAGCAGTACTTC CASSVDRWEQYF
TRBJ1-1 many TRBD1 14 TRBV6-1 TGTGCCAGCATCGCAGGACAGGGCAGCACTGAAGCTTTCTTT CASIAGQGSTEAFF
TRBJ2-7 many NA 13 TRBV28 TGTGCCAGCAGCTCCCCCGACAGCTACGAGCAGTACTTC CASSSPDSYEQYF
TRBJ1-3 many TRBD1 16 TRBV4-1 TGCGCCAGCAGCCAGAACAGGGGGCTTACTGGAAACACCATATATTTT CASSQNRGLTGNTIYF
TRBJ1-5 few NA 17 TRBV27 TGTGCCAGCAGTTTAAAGCCGACGGTATATAGCAATCAGCCCCAGCATTTT CASSLKPTVYSNQPQHF
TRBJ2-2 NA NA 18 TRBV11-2 TGTGCCAGCAGCACAAGGACAATTACGACTAACGTAACCGGGGAGCTGTTTTTT CASSTRTITTNVTGELFF
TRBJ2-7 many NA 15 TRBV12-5 TGTGCTAGTGGTTTGGTACCCCTGCGGCCCGAGTGGCAATACTTC CASGLVPLRPEWQYF
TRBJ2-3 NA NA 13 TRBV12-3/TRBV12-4 TGTGCCAGCAGTACCCTGAGCACAGATACGCAGTATTTT CASSTLSTDTQYF
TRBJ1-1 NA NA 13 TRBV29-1 TGCAGCGTCGCGTGGGGGGCAGACACTGAAGCTTTCTTT CSVAWGADTEAFF
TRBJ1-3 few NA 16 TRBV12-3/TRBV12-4 TGTGCCAGCAGTCGGGACGGAGCTCACTCTGGAAACACCATATATTTT CASSRDGAHSGNTIYF
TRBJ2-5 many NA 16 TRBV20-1 TGCAGTGCTAGTCGCTCCGCCGGGGCGGTCCAAGAGACCCAGTACTTC CSASRSAGAVQETQYF
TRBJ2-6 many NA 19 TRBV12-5 TGTGCTAGTGGTTTGGAGGGACGGCGGCCATTCTCTGGGGCCAACGTCCTGACTTTC CASGLEGRRPFSGANVLTF
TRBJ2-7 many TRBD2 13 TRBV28 TGTGCCAGCACCGGGACTAGCCTATACGAGCAGTACTTC CASTGTSLYEQYF
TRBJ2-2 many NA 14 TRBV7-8 TGTGCCAGCACCCCCTCGGCGAACACCGGGGAGCTGTTTTTT CASTPSANTGELFF
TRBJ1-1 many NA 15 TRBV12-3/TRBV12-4 TGTGCCAGCAGTTTACACAGCGATATGAACACTGAAGCTTTCTTT CASSLHSDMNTEAFF
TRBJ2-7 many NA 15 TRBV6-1 TGTGCCAGCAGTGAAGTTTTGGCAGTTTCCTACGAGCAGTACTTC CASSEVLAVSYEQYF
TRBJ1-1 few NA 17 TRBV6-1 TGTGCCAGCGAAACCGGGGCGCGGTGGTTTCTGTACACTGAAGCTTTCTTT CASETGARWFLYTEAFF
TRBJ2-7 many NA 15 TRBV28 TGTGCCAGCATCGCCATCGGGACCGGCTCCTACGAGCAGTACTTC CASIAIGTGSYEQYF
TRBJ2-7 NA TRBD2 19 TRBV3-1 TGTGCCAGCAGCCAAGATCGCGGGACTAGCGTCTATTTTTCCTACGAGCAGTACTTC CASSQDRGTSVYFSYEQYF
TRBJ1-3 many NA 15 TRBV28 TGTGCCAGCAGTTTAGATAGGGCTACTGGAAACACCATATATTTT CASSLDRATGNTIYF
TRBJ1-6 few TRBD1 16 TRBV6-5 TGTGCCAGCAGTTACTCGGCGACAGGGGAGGTTTCACCCCTCCACTTT CASSYSATGEVSPLHF
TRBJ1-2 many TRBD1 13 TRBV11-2 TGTGCCAGCAGCTTTATACAGGGGGAGGGCTACACCTTC CASSFIQGEGYTF
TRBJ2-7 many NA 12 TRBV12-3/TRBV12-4 TGTGCCAGCGGAGTAATCTCCTACGAGCAGTACTTC CASGVISYEQYF
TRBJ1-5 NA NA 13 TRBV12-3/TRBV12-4 TGTGCCAGCAGTTTCGGAGAATATCAGCCCCAGCATTTT CASSFGEYQPQHF
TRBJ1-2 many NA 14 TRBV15 TGTGCCACCAGCAGAGGGATGGAAGTTCGTGGCTACACCTTC CATSRGMEVRGYTF
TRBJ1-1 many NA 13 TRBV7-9 TGTGCCAGCAGCCCAGTGGGGAAAAATGAAGCTTTCTTT CASSPVGKNEAFF
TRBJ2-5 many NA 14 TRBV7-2 TGTGCCAGCAGCTTAGATCACGGTCAAGAGACCCAGTACTTC CASSLDHGQETQYF
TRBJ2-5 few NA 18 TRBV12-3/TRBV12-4 TGTGCCAGCAGTTTTTCGCGGGCCCCTCGGGGGCGCGGGGAGACCCAGTACTTC CASSFSRAPRGRGETQYF
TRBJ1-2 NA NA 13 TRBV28 TGTGCCAGCAGTTCCCCCTCAAGTCTTGGCTACACCTTC CASSSPSSLGYTF
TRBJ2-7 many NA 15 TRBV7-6 TGTGCCAGCAGCTTAGAAGCGGGCCTCAGCGGGGAGCAGTACTTC CASSLEAGLSGEQYF
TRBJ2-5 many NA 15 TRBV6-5 TGTGCCAGCAGTTACCACGCGAGTAGTAGGGAGACCCAGTACTTC CASSYHASSRETQYF
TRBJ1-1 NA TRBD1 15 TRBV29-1 TGCAGCGTAGCCGGGACAGGGGATGAGAACACTGAAGCTTTCTTT CSVAGTGDENTEAFF
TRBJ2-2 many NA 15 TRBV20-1 TGCAGTGCCACTCGGGCGGGAAGGGACACCGGGGAGCTGTTTTTT CSATRAGRDTGELFF
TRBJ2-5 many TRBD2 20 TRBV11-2 TGTGCCAGCAGCTTAGATCTGGGCTACAATCTAGCGGGGGGGCATAAGACCCAGTACTTC CASSLDLGYNLAGGHKTQYF
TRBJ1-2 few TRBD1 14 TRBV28 TGTGCCAGCGACTATCAGGGGGCTCAGTATGGCTACACCTTC CASDYQGAQYGYTF
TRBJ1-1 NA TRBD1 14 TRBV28 TGTGCCAGCAGACTAGGACAGGACGGAGCTGAAGCTTTCTTT CASRLGQDGAEAFF
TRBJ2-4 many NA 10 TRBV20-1 TGCAGTGCGTCGAGTAACATTAAGTACTTC CSASSNIKYF
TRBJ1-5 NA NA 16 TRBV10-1 TGCGCCAGCAGTGAGGGTCAGGGAAGGGGCAGTCAGCCCCAGCATTTT CASSEGQGRGSQPQHF
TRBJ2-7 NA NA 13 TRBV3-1 TGTGCCAGCAGCCATGGCGTTTCTTACGAGCAGTACTTC CASSHGVSYEQYF
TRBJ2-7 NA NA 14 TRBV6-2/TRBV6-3 TGTGCCAGTCGCTTTGAGAGGCCCCCCTACGAGCAGTACTTC CASRFERPPYEQYF
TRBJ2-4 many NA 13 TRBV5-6 TGTGCCAGCAGCTTGTCCCAGAAGAACATTCAGTACTTC CASSLSQKNIQYF
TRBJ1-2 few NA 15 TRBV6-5 TGTGCCAGCAGTTCCATCGACAGGCCCTCCTATGGCTACACCTTC CASSSIDRPSYGYTF
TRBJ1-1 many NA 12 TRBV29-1 TGCAGCGTTGAAGAGGGGGGCACTGAAGCTTTCTTT CSVEEGGTEAFF
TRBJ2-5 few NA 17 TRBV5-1 TGCGCCAGCAGCTTGACATTGGTGGGAGTAATAAAAGAGACCCAGTACTTC CASSLTLVGVIKETQYF
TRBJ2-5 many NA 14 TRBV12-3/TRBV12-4 TGTGCCAGCAGTTTACGGAGATCCGGGGGGACCCAGTACTTC CASSLRRSGGTQYF